This T cell receptor (beta chain) was captured in a study of T cell responses to AZD1222 COVID-19 vaccine. Study findings and constraints: Seropositivity was recorded at baseline in only a handful of AZD1222 recipients. Repertoires were sampled only after the peak T cell response. There were vaccine-associated CD4 TCRs across spike, dominant at 160-218 and 743-854. The breadth and depth of Spike-specific TCRs increased once two AZD1222 doses had been given.

This table comes from immunoSEQ multiplex PCR, and its TCRdb copy is limited to in-frame clones, with some not included. Of fewer than 150,000 clones listed, 80% to 90% are singletons. Concerning this clone itself: The antigen is undetermined.

Trimming removed 3 bases from V and 2 bases from J, with 9 bases in between. Germline V lookup: CDR1 LNHDA, CDR2 SQIVND (reference sequence). The CDR3 is 14 residues long. The receptor was derived from an adult who received the AZD1222 COVID-19 vaccine. V is TRBV19 and J is TRBJ2-3; D remains ambiguous. The input for sequencing was peripheral blood, taken 28 days after the second AZD1222 dose. The CDR3 sequence is CASSIFAITDTQYF. CDR3 coding DNA: TGTGCCAGTAGTATCTTTGCGATCACAGATACGCAGTATTTT.